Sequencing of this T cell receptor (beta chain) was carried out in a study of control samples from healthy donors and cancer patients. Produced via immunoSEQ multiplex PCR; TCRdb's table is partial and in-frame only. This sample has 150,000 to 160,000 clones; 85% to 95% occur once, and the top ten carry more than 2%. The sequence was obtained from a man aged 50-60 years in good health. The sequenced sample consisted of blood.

The CDR3 sequence is CASSEQARSGNTIYF. For the CDR3, the DNA is TGTGCCAGCAGTGAACAGGCCCGCTCTGGAAACACCATATATTTT. The J gene is TRBJ1-3, the V gene TRBV6-1; D unresolved. Looked up from germline, CDR1 is MNHNS and CDR2 is SASEGT. Trimming pared 2 bases from V and 0 bases from J, leaving 8 bases between. The CDR3 is made up of 15 amino acids.